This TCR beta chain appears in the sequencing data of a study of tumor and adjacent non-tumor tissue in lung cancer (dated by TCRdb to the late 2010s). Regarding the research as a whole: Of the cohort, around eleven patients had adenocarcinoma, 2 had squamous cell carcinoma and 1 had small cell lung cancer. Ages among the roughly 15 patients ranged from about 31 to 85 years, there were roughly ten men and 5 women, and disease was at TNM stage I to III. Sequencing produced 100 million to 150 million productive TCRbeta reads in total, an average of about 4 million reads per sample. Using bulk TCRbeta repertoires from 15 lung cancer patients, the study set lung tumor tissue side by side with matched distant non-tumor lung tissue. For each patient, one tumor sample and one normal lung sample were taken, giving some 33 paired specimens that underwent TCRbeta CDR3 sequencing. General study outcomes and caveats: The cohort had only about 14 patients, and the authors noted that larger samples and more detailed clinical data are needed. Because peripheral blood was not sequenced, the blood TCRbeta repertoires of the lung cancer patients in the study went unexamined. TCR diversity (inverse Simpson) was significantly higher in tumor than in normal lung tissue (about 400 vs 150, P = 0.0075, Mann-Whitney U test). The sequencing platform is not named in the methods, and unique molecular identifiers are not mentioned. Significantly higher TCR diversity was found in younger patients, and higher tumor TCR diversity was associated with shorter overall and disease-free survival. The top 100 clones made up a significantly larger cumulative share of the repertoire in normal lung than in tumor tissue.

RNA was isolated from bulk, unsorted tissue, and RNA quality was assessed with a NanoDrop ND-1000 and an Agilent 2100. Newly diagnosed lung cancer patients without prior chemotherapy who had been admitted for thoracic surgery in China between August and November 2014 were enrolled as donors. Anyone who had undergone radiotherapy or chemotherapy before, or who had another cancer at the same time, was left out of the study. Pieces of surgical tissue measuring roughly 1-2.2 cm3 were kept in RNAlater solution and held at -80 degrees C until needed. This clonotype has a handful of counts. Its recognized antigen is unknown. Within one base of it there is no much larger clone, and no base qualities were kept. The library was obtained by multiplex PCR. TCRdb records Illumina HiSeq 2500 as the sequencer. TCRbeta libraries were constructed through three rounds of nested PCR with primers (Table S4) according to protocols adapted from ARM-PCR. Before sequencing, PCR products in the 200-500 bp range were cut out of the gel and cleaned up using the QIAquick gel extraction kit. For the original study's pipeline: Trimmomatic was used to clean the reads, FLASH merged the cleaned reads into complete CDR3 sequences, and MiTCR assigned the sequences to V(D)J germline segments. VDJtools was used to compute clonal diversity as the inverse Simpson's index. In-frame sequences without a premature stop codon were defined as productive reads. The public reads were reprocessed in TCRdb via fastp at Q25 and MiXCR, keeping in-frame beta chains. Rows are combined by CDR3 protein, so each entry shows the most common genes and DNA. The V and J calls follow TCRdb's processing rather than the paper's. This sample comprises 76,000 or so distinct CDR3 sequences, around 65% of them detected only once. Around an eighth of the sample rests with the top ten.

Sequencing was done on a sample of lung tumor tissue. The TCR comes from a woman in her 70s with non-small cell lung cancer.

DNA sequence: TGTGCCAGCAGCCTCGACTACCACTCCTACGAGCAGTACTTC. It codes for CASSLDYHSYEQYF. This receptor chain uses TRBV7-2 and TRBJ2-7, with a tentative D gene TRBD2 over 5 matching bases. The CDR3, from cysteine to phenylalanine, totals 14 residues. Kept here is only the CDR3 DNA, which spans 42 bases and is read in frame from base 1. The CDR1 and CDR2 encoded by the germline V gene are SGHTA and FQGNSA. V loses 5 bases of germline sequence and J loses 0 bases, and the interval between the two ends is 11 bases.